The text below deals with one T cell receptor (beta chain). These data belong to a study of cytomegalovirus exposure and HLA in healthy donors. The PCR used 60 Vbeta and 13 Jbeta primers. Produced via immunoSEQ multiplex PCR; TCRdb's table is partial and in-frame only. The data show approximately 190,000 clones, more than 65% seen once. V gave up 10 bases and J gave up 5 bases; unmatched junction bases: 6. In germline, CDR1 is LNHDA, CDR2 SQIVND (reference sequence). The CDR3 spans 14 residues. The sample consisted of PBMCs. V is TRBV19 and J is TRBJ2-1, with TRBD2 identical over 12 bases. The sequence was obtained from a man aged 40-50 years in good health and CMV-seropositive. The CDR3 loop is CATRTSGDNNEQFF. In DNA, the CDR3 is TGTGCCACCAGGACTAGCGGGGACAACAATGAGCAGTTCTTC. The variable domain in full, with the rest retrieved from reference TRBV19 and TRBJ2-1, is DGGITQSPKYLFRKEGQNVTLSCEQNLNHDAMYWYRQDPGQGLRLIYYSQIVNDFQKGDIAEGYSVSREKKESFPLTVTSAQKNPTAFYLCATRTSGDNNEQFFGPGTRLTVL.